This is a list of T cell receptor beta chains from one sample in a study of cytomegalovirus exposure and HLA in healthy donors. Assay used: immunoSEQ multiplex PCR; TCRdb lists only in-frame clones, some missing. The sample lists around 170,000 clones, over 65% occurring once. Sequencing was done on a sample of PBMCs. These receptors were taken from a woman between 45 and 60 years old in good health and CMV-seropositive. Each CDR3 is given with its conserved first and last residue. The order of the fields is J gene, D gene, V gene, clone size, CDR3 protein, CDR3 DNA. The D gene is left open where the match is weak. For some rows the clone size is stated as once, few or many, or as a class when expanded; others skip it.

j_call: TRBJ2-5
d_call: TRBD2
v_call: TRBV11-2
clone_size: .
cdr3_aa: CASSFPTSGGEETQYF
cdr3_nt: TGTGCCAGCAGCTTCCCGACTAGCGGGGGGGAAGAGACCCAGTACTTC

j_call: TRBJ1-5
d_call: TRBD1
v_call: TRBV2
clone_size: .
cdr3_aa: CASDRGRNQPQHF
cdr3_nt: TGTGCCAGCGACAGGGGGCGTAATCAGCCCCAGCATTTT

j_call: TRBJ2-5
d_call: .
v_call: TRBV6-5
clone_size: .
cdr3_aa: CASSYDSAVGQETQYF
cdr3_nt: TGTGCCAGCAGCTACGACTCCGCGGTAGGACAAGAGACCCAGTACTTC

j_call: TRBJ2-5
d_call: TRBD2
v_call: TRBV4-1
clone_size: few
cdr3_aa: CASSQVDMGLASKTQYF
cdr3_nt: TGCGCCAGCAGCCAAGTGGACATGGGACTAGCCTCGAAGACCCAGTACTTC

j_call: TRBJ2-3
d_call: TRBD2
v_call: TRBV5-1
clone_size: few
cdr3_aa: CASSPDTSGGADTQYF
cdr3_nt: TGCGCCAGCAGCCCGGACACTAGCGGGGGGGCAGATACGCAGTATTTT

j_call: TRBJ2-3
d_call: .
v_call: TRBV9
clone_size: .
cdr3_aa: CASSVTDSTDTQYF
cdr3_nt: TGTGCCAGCAGCGTAACAGACAGCACAGATACGCAGTATTTT

j_call: TRBJ2-1
d_call: .
v_call: TRBV6-1
clone_size: .
cdr3_aa: CASTSGFSPGNEQFF
cdr3_nt: TGTGCCAGCACCTCGGGATTTTCGCCCGGCAATGAGCAGTTCTTC

j_call: TRBJ2-7
d_call: TRBD1
v_call: TRBV27
clone_size: few
cdr3_aa: CASSRDSSYEQYF
cdr3_nt: TGTGCCAGCAGTAGGGACAGCTCCTACGAGCAGTACTTC

j_call: TRBJ2-7
d_call: TRBD1
v_call: TRBV5-4
clone_size: .
cdr3_aa: CASSLQGARSYEQYF
cdr3_nt: TGTGCCAGCAGCCTACAGGGGGCGAGATCCTACGAGCAGTACTTC

j_call: TRBJ1-2
d_call: .
v_call: TRBV7-8
clone_size: .
cdr3_aa: CASSLREGDYGYTF
cdr3_nt: TGTGCCAGCAGCTTACGGGAAGGCGACTATGGCTACACCTTC

j_call: TRBJ2-7
d_call: .
v_call: TRBV23-1
clone_size: .
cdr3_aa: CASSHPGSYEQYF
cdr3_nt: TGCGCCAGCAGTCATCCGGGCTCCTACGAGCAGTACTTC

j_call: TRBJ2-1
d_call: TRBD2
v_call: TRBV2
clone_size: .
cdr3_aa: CASSRSSGNEQFF
cdr3_nt: TGTGCCAGCAGTCGGTCTAGCGGGAATGAGCAGTTCTTC

j_call: TRBJ2-7
d_call: .
v_call: TRBV12-2
clone_size: once
cdr3_aa: CASRSRGLAGHGEQYF
cdr3_nt: TGTGCAAGTCGCTCGCGGGGACTAGCTGGACACGGCGAGCAGTACTTC

j_call: TRBJ2-3
d_call: TRBD2
v_call: TRBV6-1
clone_size: once
cdr3_aa: CASSVNSGGADTQYF
cdr3_nt: TGTGCCAGCAGTGTTAATAGCGGGGGGGCGGATACGCAGTATTTT

j_call: TRBJ1-2
d_call: .
v_call: TRBV10-1
clone_size: .
cdr3_aa: CASSENINYGYTF
cdr3_nt: TGCGCCAGCAGTGAGAACATAAACTATGGCTACACCTTC

j_call: TRBJ2-4
d_call: .
v_call: TRBV6-5
clone_size: .
cdr3_aa: CASSYGEWAIQYF
cdr3_nt: TGTGCCAGCAGTTACGGGGAGTGGGCCATTCAGTACTTC

j_call: TRBJ2-7
d_call: .
v_call: TRBV7-8
clone_size: few
cdr3_aa: CASSLQGEQYF
cdr3_nt: TGTGCCAGCAGCTTACAGGGCGAGCAGTACTTC

j_call: TRBJ1-3
d_call: .
v_call: TRBV6-1
clone_size: .
cdr3_aa: CASSEFSGQLNTIYF
cdr3_nt: TGTGCCAGCAGTGAATTCTCCGGACAGCTAAACACCATATATTTT

j_call: TRBJ2-2
d_call: .
v_call: TRBV10-3
clone_size: .
cdr3_aa: CAISEEGRNTGELFF
cdr3_nt: TGTGCCATCAGTGAGGAGGGAAGGAACACCGGGGAGCTGTTTTTT

j_call: TRBJ2-1
d_call: TRBD2
v_call: TRBV7-2
clone_size: .
cdr3_aa: CASSFDLAGGMDEQFF
cdr3_nt: TGTGCCAGCAGCTTCGACTTAGCGGGGGGGATGGATGAGCAGTTCTTC

j_call: TRBJ2-7
d_call: .
v_call: TRBV10-3
clone_size: .
cdr3_aa: CATLGAGLNEQYF
cdr3_nt: TGTGCCACCTTAGGAGCGGGTTTGAACGAGCAGTACTTC

j_call: TRBJ2-3
d_call: TRBD1
v_call: TRBV6-1
clone_size: once
cdr3_aa: CAILDRDKTDTQYF
cdr3_nt: TGTGCCATCCTAGACAGGGACAAGACAGATACGCAGTATTTT

j_call: TRBJ1-5
d_call: TRBD1
v_call: TRBV28
clone_size: .
cdr3_aa: CASSFSDRRETQHF
cdr3_nt: TGTGCCAGCAGTTTCTCGGACAGGCGTGAGACCCAGCATTTT

j_call: TRBJ2-5
d_call: .
v_call: TRBV4-3
clone_size: .
cdr3_aa: CASSQDAGETQYF
cdr3_nt: TGCGCCAGCAGCCAAGACGCGGGGGAGACCCAGTACTTC

j_call: TRBJ2-3
d_call: TRBD2
v_call: TRBV2
clone_size: .
cdr3_aa: CATLPSGGAPDTQYF
cdr3_nt: TGTGCCACCCTTCCTAGCGGGGGGGCCCCAGATACGCAGTATTTT

j_call: TRBJ1-1
d_call: .
v_call: TRBV6-5
clone_size: few
cdr3_aa: CASSYSQGMYTEAFF
cdr3_nt: TGTGCCAGCAGTTACTCGCAGGGAATGTACACTGAAGCTTTCTTT

j_call: TRBJ2-1
d_call: TRBD1
v_call: TRBV2
clone_size: .
cdr3_aa: CASTGTGNGYEQFF
cdr3_nt: TGTGCCAGCACTGGGACAGGGAATGGGTATGAGCAGTTCTTC

j_call: TRBJ2-1
d_call: TRBD2
v_call: TRBV2
clone_size: few
cdr3_aa: CASRATSGGEQFF
cdr3_nt: TGTGCCAGCAGGGCAACTAGCGGAGGTGAGCAGTTCTTC

j_call: TRBJ1-5
d_call: .
v_call: TRBV7-9
clone_size: .
cdr3_aa: CASSLGEDQPQHF
cdr3_nt: TGTGCCAGCAGCTTAGGGGAGGATCAGCCCCAGCATTTT

j_call: TRBJ1-2
d_call: .
v_call: TRBV6-6
clone_size: .
cdr3_aa: CASMGAVPNYGYTF
cdr3_nt: TGTGCCAGTATGGGGGCAGTGCCTAACTATGGCTACACCTTC

j_call: TRBJ2-3
d_call: .
v_call: TRBV11-2
clone_size: .
cdr3_aa: CASSLDPSGWDTQYF
cdr3_nt: TGTGCCAGCAGCTTAGATCCCAGCGGGTGGGATACGCAGTATTTT

j_call: TRBJ2-2
d_call: .
v_call: TRBV7-2
clone_size: .
cdr3_aa: CASSIQVPANTGELFF
cdr3_nt: TGTGCCAGCAGTATACAGGTACCCGCGAACACCGGGGAGCTGTTTTTT

j_call: TRBJ2-3
d_call: TRBD1
v_call: TRBV11-2
clone_size: .
cdr3_aa: CASSSRDRRTDTQYF
cdr3_nt: TGTGCCAGCAGCAGCCGGGACAGACGCACAGATACGCAGTATTTT

j_call: TRBJ2-3
d_call: TRBD2
v_call: TRBV6-6
clone_size: .
cdr3_aa: CASTTRGGARTDTQYF
cdr3_nt: TGTGCCAGCACGACCCGCGGGGGGGCTCGCACAGATACGCAGTATTTT

j_call: TRBJ1-3
d_call: .
v_call: TRBV19
clone_size: .
cdr3_aa: CASSIAATSSGNTIYF
cdr3_nt: TGTGCCAGTAGTATAGCCGCAACGAGCTCTGGAAACACCATATATTTT

j_call: TRBJ1-5
d_call: .
v_call: TRBV6-5
clone_size: .
cdr3_aa: CASARRVGQPQHF
cdr3_nt: TGTGCCTCAGCTAGGCGCGTCGGTCAGCCCCAGCATTTT

j_call: TRBJ2-4
d_call: TRBD1
v_call: TRBV19
clone_size: .
cdr3_aa: CASSMGTGDGEAKNIQYF
cdr3_nt: TGTGCCAGTAGTATGGGGACAGGGGATGGGGAGGCCAAAAACATTCAGTACTTC

j_call: TRBJ2-1
d_call: TRBD2
v_call: TRBV7-2
clone_size: .
cdr3_aa: CASSLEAGAFYNEQFF
cdr3_nt: TGTGCCAGCAGCTTAGAAGCGGGGGCCTTCTACAATGAGCAGTTCTTC

j_call: TRBJ1-2
d_call: .
v_call: TRBV7-9
clone_size: .
cdr3_aa: CSSSEGYGYTF
cdr3_nt: TGTTCCAGCAGCGAGGGCTATGGCTACACCTTC

j_call: TRBJ1-5
d_call: .
v_call: TRBV7-4
clone_size: .
cdr3_aa: CASSQIRQNSNQPQHF
cdr3_nt: TGTGCCAGCAGCCAAATTAGACAGAATAGCAATCAGCCCCAGCATTTT

j_call: TRBJ1-2
d_call: .
v_call: TRBV5-4
clone_size: .
cdr3_aa: CASSLGGGQTYGYTF
cdr3_nt: TGTGCCAGCAGCTTAGGTGGAGGACAGACCTATGGCTACACCTTC

j_call: TRBJ2-7
d_call: .
v_call: TRBV7-9
clone_size: .
cdr3_aa: CASSLLAGSYEQYF
cdr3_nt: TGTGCCAGCAGCTTATTGGCGGGATCCTACGAGCAGTACTTC